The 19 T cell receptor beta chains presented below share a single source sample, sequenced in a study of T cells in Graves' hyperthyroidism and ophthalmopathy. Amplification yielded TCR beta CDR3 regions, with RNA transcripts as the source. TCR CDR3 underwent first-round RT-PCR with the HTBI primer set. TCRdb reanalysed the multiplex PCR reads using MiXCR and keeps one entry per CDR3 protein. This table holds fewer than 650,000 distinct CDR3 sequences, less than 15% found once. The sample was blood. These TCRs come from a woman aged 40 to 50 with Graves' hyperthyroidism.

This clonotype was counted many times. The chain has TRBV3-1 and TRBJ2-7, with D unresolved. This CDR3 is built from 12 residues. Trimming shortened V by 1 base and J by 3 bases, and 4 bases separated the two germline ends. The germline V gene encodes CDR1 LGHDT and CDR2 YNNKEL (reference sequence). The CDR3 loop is CASSQVVYEQYF. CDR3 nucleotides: TGTGCCAGCAGCCAAGTAGTCTACGAGCAGTACTTC.

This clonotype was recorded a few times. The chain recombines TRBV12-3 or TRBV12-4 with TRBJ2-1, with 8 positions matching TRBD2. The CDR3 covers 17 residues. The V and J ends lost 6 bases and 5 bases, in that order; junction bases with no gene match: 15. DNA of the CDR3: TGTGCCAGCAGCAGCCAAGTAGGGATAGCGGGGAACAATGAGCAGTTCTTC. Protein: CASSSQVGIAGNNEQFF.

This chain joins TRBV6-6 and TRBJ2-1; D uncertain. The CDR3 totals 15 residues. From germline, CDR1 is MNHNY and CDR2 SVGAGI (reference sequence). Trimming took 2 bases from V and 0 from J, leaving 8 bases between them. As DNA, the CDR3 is TGTGCCAGCAGTTACGGCCCGACCTCCTACAATGAGCAGTTCTTC. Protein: CASSYGPTSYNEQFF.

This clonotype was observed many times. The CDR3 DNA reads as TGTGCCAGCAGTTTAGGTGGGACTAGGGATGTCGGGGAGCTGTTTTTT. Its translation: CASSLGGTRDVGELFF. The chain employs TRBV12-3 or TRBV12-4 and TRBJ2-2; 8 bases match TRBD2. This CDR3 contains 16 residues. V gave up 1 base and J gave up 7 bases; unmatched junction bases: 8.

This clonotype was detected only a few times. CDR3 region: CSAPGRLNTEAFF. In DNA, the CDR3 is TGCAGTGCCCCGGGACGCCTGAACACTGAAGCTTTCTTT. This sequence joins TRBV20-1 and TRBJ1-1; perhaps TRBD1 as D (5 bases). V lost 6 bases and J lost 0, with 11 bases in between. The germline CDR1 and CDR2 sequences are DFQATT and SNEGSKA (reference sequence). CDR3 length equals 13 residues.

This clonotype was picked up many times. The DNA of the CDR3 is TGTGCCTGGAGTAGTGGGGGAGGTGCTGATACGCAGTATTTT. It encodes CAWSSGGGADTQYF. The gene calls are TRBV30 and TRBJ2-3; D might be TRBD2 (6 bases). The CDR3 totals 14 residues. Germline-derived CDR1 and CDR2 are GTSNPN and SVGIG (reference sequence). V was clipped by 2 bases and J by 6 bases, with 15 bases between them.

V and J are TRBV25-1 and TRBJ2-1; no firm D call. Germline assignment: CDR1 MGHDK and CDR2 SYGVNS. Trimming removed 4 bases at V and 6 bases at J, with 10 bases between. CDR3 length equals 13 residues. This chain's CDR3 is CASSADTGNEQFF. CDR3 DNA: TGTGCCAGCAGTGCTGACACCGGCAATGAGCAGTTCTTC.

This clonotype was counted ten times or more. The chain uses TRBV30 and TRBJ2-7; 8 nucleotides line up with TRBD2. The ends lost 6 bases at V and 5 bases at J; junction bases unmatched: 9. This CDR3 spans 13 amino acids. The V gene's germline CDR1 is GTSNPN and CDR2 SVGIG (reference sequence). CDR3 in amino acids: CACSLGLADEQYF. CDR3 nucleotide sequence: TGTGCCTGTTCGCTCGGACTAGCCGACGAGCAGTACTTC.

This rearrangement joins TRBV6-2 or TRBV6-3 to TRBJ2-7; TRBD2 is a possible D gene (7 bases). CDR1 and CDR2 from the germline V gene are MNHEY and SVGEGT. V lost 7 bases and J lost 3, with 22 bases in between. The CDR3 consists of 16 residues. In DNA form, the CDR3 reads TGTGCCAGCACCCCCCAGGGGAGGGGATCCAACTACGAGCAGTACTTC. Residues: CASTPQGRGSNYEQYF.

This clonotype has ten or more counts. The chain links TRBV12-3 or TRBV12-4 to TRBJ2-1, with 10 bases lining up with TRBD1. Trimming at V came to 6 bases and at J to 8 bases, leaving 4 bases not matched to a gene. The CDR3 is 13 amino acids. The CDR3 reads CASRRGTGDEQFF. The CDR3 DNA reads TGTGCCAGCAGACGGGGGACAGGGGATGAGCAGTTCTTC.

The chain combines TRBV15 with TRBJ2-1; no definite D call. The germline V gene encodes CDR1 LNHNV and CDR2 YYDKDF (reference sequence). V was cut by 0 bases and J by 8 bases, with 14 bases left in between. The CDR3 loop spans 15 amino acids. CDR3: CATSRDAPLSHEQFF. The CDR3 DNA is TGTGCCACCAGCAGAGATGCCCCCCTTAGCCATGAGCAGTTCTTC.

This chain's CDR3 is CATSDPNRNLGEKLFF. CDR3 coding DNA: TGTGCCACCAGTGATCCCAATCGCAACCTGGGGGAAAAACTGTTTTTT. V gene TRBV24-1 combines with J gene TRBJ1-4; D not certain. The CDR3 has 16 amino acids. Germline V CDR1 and CDR2: KGHDR, SFDVKD. V dropped 3 bases and J dropped 8 bases, with 18 bases sitting between them.

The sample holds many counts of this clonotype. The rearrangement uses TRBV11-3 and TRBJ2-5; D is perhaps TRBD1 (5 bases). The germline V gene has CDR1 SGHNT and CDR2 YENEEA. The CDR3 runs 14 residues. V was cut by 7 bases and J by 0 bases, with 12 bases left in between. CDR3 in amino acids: CASTFTGYQETQYF. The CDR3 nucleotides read TGTGCCAGCACCTTTACAGGATACCAAGAGACCCAGTACTTC.

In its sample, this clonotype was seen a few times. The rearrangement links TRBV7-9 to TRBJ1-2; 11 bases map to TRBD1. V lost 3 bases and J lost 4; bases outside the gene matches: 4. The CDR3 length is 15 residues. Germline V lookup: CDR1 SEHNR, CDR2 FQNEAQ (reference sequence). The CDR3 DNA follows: TGTGCCAGCAGCTTCGGGGGACAGGGGGGCTATGGCTACACCTTC. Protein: CASSFGGQGGYGYTF.

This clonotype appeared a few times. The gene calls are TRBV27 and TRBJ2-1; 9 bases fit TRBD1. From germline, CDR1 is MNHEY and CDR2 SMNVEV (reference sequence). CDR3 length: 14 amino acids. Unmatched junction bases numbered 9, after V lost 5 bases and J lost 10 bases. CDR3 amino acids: CASSTGTGLEEQFF. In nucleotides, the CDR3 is TGTGCCAGCAGTACCGGGACAGGGCTGGAAGAGCAGTTCTTC.

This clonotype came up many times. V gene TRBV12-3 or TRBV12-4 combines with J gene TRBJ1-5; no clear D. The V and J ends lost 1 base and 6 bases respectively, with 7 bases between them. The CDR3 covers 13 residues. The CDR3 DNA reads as TGTGCCAGCAGTTTAGTGGGTACTCAGCCCCAGCATTTT. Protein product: CASSLVGTQPQHF.

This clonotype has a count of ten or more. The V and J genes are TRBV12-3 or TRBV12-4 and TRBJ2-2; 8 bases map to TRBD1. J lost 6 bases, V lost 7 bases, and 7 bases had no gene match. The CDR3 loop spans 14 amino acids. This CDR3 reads CASIRQGIAGELFF. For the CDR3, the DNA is TGTGCCAGCATTCGACAGGGGATCGCCGGGGAGCTGTTTTTT.

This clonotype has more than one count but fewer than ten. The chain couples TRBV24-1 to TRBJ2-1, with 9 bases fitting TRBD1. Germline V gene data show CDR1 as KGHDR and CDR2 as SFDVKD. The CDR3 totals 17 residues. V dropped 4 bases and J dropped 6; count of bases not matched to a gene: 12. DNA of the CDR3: TGTGCCACCAGTGACTTAACAGGGGGCAGTAATATCAATGAGCAGTTCTTC. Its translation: CATSDLTGGSNINEQFF.

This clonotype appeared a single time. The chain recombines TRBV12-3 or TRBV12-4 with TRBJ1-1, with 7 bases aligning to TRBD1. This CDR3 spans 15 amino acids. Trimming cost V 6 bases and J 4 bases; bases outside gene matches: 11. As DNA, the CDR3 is TGTGCCAGCAGACCACAGGGGAGATGGAGCACTGAAGCTTTCTTT. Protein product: CASRPQGRWSTEAFF.